The T cell receptor (beta chain) under discussion was sequenced for a study of cytomegalovirus exposure and HLA in healthy donors. Study results and caveats: Reports indicated that the classifier achieved high specificity and sensitivity in diagnosing cytomegalovirus status.

This CDR3 is built from 14 residues. Germline V lookup: CDR1 MGHDK, CDR2 SYGVNS. Trimming took 3 bases from V and 4 from J, leaving 9 bases between them. 13 Jbeta primers and 60 Vbeta primers were used for the PCR. Repertoires were generated with immunoSEQ multiplex PCR, while TCRdb's copy carries only in-frame clones and drops some. The sample shows fewer than 140,000 clones, over 55% of them seen only once. A word on this clone: Its matching antigen is unknown.

The sequenced material came from PBMCs. V gene TRBV25-1 combines with J gene TRBJ2-2; D remains unclear. This TCR was sampled from a female donor in good health and CMV-seronegative. The CDR3 region has the DNA TGTGCCAGCAGTGACGGGTATCGCACCGGGGAGCTGTTTTTT. The encoded protein is CASSDGYRTGELFF.